This is a list of T cell receptor beta chains from one sample in a study of blood T cell repertoires in COVID-19. The assay was immunoSEQ multiplex PCR, and TCRdb's table has in-frame clones only and misses some. The sample has about 150,000 clones; 70% to 90% are singletons. Specimen: peripheral blood. The source of these receptors is a woman in her 70s with acute or convalescent COVID-19. The CDR3 runs from the conserved cysteine through the conserved F or W. The order of the fields is J gene, clone size, V gene, D gene, CDR3 protein, CDR3 DNA. A D gene is named only where the DNA matches it firmly. Only part of the rows carry a size: once, few, many, or a class if the clone is expanded.

J: TRBJ1-5
size: once
V: TRBV7-9
D: TRBD1
CDR3: CASSAQGLQPQHF
DNA: TGTGCCAGCAGCGCACAGGGGCTTCAGCCCCAGCATTTT

J: TRBJ2-2
size: -
V: TRBV4-2
D: TRBD2
CDR3: CASSPIGTSGGNTGELFF
DNA: TGTGCCAGCAGCCCAATTGGGACTAGCGGGGGGAACACCGGGGAGCTGTTTTTT

J: TRBJ1-2
size: -
V: TRBV28
D: -
CDR3: CASSSGVGYGYTF
DNA: TGTGCCAGCAGTTCCGGGGTAGGCTATGGCTACACCTTC

J: TRBJ2-7
size: -
V: TRBV6-6
D: TRBD1
CDR3: CASSYRTAGGFHEQYF
DNA: TGTGCCAGCAGTTACCGGACGGCAGGGGGCTTCCACGAGCAGTACTTC

J: TRBJ1-1
size: few
V: TRBV7-8
D: -
CDR3: CASSLDRDTEAFF
DNA: TGTGCCAGCAGCTTAGACAGGGACACTGAAGCTTTCTTT

J: TRBJ1-2
size: -
V: TRBV13
D: -
CDR3: CASSVRSPLSGYTF
DNA: TGTGCCAGCAGCGTAAGGAGCCCACTGAGTGGCTACACCTTC

J: TRBJ1-4
size: -
V: TRBV7-9
D: TRBD1
CDR3: CASSFRGQGGKLFF
DNA: TGTGCCAGCAGCTTTAGGGGACAGGGAGGGAAACTGTTTTTT

J: TRBJ2-5
size: -
V: TRBV12-3/TRBV12-4
D: -
CDR3: CASSSRKVETQYF
DNA: TGTGCCAGCAGTTCCAGGAAGGTAGAGACCCAGTACTTC

J: TRBJ2-3
size: -
V: TRBV5-1
D: -
CDR3: CASSRGQLFTDTQYF
DNA: TGCGCCAGCAGCCGAGGACAGCTTTTCACAGATACGCAGTATTTT

J: TRBJ2-1
size: -
V: TRBV19
D: -
CDR3: CASSTPPHEQFF
DNA: TGTGCCAGTAGTACCCCTCCCCATGAGCAGTTCTTC

J: TRBJ1-3
size: few
V: TRBV6-5
D: -
CDR3: CASSTSEPGNTIYF
DNA: TGTGCCAGCAGCACTAGCGAGCCTGGAAACACCATATATTTT

J: TRBJ2-1
size: -
V: TRBV3-1/TRBV3-2
D: TRBD2
CDR3: CASSGLRGGPGNEQFF
DNA: TGTGCCAGCAGTGGCTTGCGGGGGGGCCCAGGCAATGAGCAGTTCTTC

J: TRBJ1-4
size: -
V: TRBV5-4
D: TRBD1
CDR3: CASSLGQGSNEKLFF
DNA: TGTGCCAGCAGCTTGGGACAGGGCTCTAATGAAAAACTGTTTTTT

J: TRBJ2-1
size: -
V: TRBV5-1
D: TRBD2
CDR3: CASSLSAGVNEQFF
DNA: TGCGCCAGCAGCTTATCAGCGGGAGTGAATGAGCAGTTCTTC

J: TRBJ2-6
size: -
V: TRBV28
D: TRBD1
CDR3: CASSLGGTGGANVLTF
DNA: TGTGCCAGCAGTTTAGGGGGGACAGGAGGGGCCAACGTCCTGACTTTC

J: TRBJ2-2
size: -
V: TRBV18
D: -
CDR3: CASSPRFLGRNTGELFF
DNA: TGTGCCAGCTCACCACGGTTCCTGGGGAGAAACACCGGGGAGCTGTTTTTT

J: TRBJ1-2
size: -
V: TRBV30
D: TRBD1
CDR3: CAWPRQGPYGYTF
DNA: TGTGCCTGGCCACGACAGGGTCCCTATGGCTACACCTTC

J: TRBJ1-2
size: -
V: TRBV2
D: -
CDR3: CASSGVAYGYTF
DNA: TGTGCCAGCAGCGGGGTAGCCTATGGCTACACCTTC

J: TRBJ2-5
size: -
V: TRBV18
D: -
CDR3: CASSPGVQETQYF
DNA: TGTGCCAGCTCACCCGGAGTCCAAGAGACCCAGTACTTC

J: TRBJ2-5
size: -
V: TRBV19
D: -
CDR3: CASSISARRETQYF
DNA: TGTGCCAGTAGTATAAGTGCGCGGCGGGAGACCCAGTACTTC

J: TRBJ1-5
size: once
V: TRBV5-4
D: -
CDR3: CASSWGGNQPQHF
DNA: TGTGCCAGCAGCTGGGGGGGCAATCAGCCCCAGCATTTT

J: TRBJ1-1
size: -
V: TRBV30
D: TRBD1
CDR3: CAWTLDRGWEAFF
DNA: TGTGCCTGGACCCTGGACAGGGGTTGGGAAGCTTTCTTT

J: TRBJ1-4
size: -
V: TRBV7-2
D: -
CDR3: CASSSRPGILANEKLFF
DNA: TGTGCCAGCAGCTCCCGCCCAGGGATTCTCGCTAATGAAAAACTGTTTTTT

J: TRBJ1-2
size: -
V: TRBV19
D: -
CDR3: CASSTLANYGYTF
DNA: TGTGCCAGTAGTACACTAGCTAACTATGGCTACACCTTC

J: TRBJ1-4
size: -
V: TRBV18
D: TRBD1
CDR3: CASSPYPGQGTYNEKLFF
DNA: TGTGCCAGCTCACCATACCCGGGACAGGGGACCTATAATGAAAAACTGTTTTTT

J: TRBJ1-5
size: -
V: TRBV21-1
D: -
CDR3: CASPRGDRGIANQPQHF
DNA: TGTGCCAGCCCCAGGGGGGACAGGGGTATAGCAAATCAGCCCCAGCATTTT

J: TRBJ2-1
size: -
V: TRBV4-1
D: TRBD2
CDR3: CASSQRGGGEQFF
DNA: TGCGCCAGCAGCCAGCGGGGGGGCGGTGAGCAGTTCTTC

J: TRBJ2-2
size: -
V: TRBV5-1
D: TRBD1
CDR3: CASSPTGTDTGELFF
DNA: TGCGCCAGCAGCCCAACCGGGACAGACACCGGGGAGCTGTTTTTT

J: TRBJ1-2
size: -
V: TRBV19
D: -
CDR3: CATSREIGYGYTF
DNA: TGTGCCACCAGCAGGGAAATCGGATATGGCTACACCTTC

J: TRBJ2-2
size: -
V: TRBV7-6
D: -
CDR3: CASSLNTGELFF
DNA: TGTGCCAGCAGCCTTAACACCGGGGAGCTGTTTTTT

J: TRBJ1-2
size: -
V: TRBV7-8
D: TRBD1
CDR3: CASSSEAGQGTYGYTF
DNA: TGTGCCAGCAGCTCCGAGGCGGGACAGGGGACCTATGGCTACACCTTC